A single sample is the source of the 16 T cell receptor beta chains below, sequenced in a study of T cells in Graves' hyperthyroidism and ophthalmopathy. Amplified regions were TCR beta CDR3 sequences from RNA transcripts. Using the HTBI primer set, a first-round RT-PCR was run on the TCR CDR3. TCRdb reprocessed the multiplex PCR reads with MiXCR, giving one entry per CDR3 protein. Altogether some 600,000 distinct CDR3 sequences are present, 14% being singletons, with the ten largest covering approximately 5.7%. Sequencing used blood. These receptors were taken from a woman younger than 45 with Graves' hyperthyroidism that later progressed to Graves' ophthalmopathy.

This clonotype occurred a few times. The V gene is TRBV9, the J gene TRBJ2-5; 11 nucleotides agree with TRBD1. Germline V gene data show CDR1 as SGDLS and CDR2 as YYNGEE. J lost 5 bases, V lost 3 bases, and 3 bases had no gene match. CDR3 length: 14 residues. The CDR3 DNA is TGTGCCAGCAGCGGGGGGACAGGGGGGGAGACCCAGTACTTC. Translation gives CASSGGTGGETQYF.

The chain joins TRBV20-1 to TRBJ2-7, with TRBD2 matching 8 bases. After removal of 0 bases from V and 3 bases from J, the junction contained 4 bases not matched to a gene. CDR3 length equals 14 residues. Germline CDR1 DFQATT, CDR2 SNEGSKA (reference sequence). The CDR3 nucleotides are TGCAGTGCTAGAGAAGGACTAGCTAACTACGAGCAGTACTTC. Its translation: CSAREGLANYEQYF.

This clonotype was seen ten or more times. The chain carries TRBV30 and TRBJ1-1; 9 bases are a match to TRBD1. J gave up 4 bases and V 3 bases, and 6 bases lay outside the gene matches. The CDR3 runs to 14 residues. CDR1 and CDR2 (germline): GTSNPN, SVGIG (reference sequence). CDR3 protein: CAWRGTGTATEAFF. CDR3 sequence (DNA): TGTGCCTGGAGGGGGACAGGGACGGCCACTGAAGCTTTCTTT.

This clonotype has ten or more counts. The rearrangement joins TRBV9 to TRBJ2-2; the match to TRBD1 covers 8 bases. Germline loops: CDR1 SGDLS, CDR2 YYNGEE. The CDR3 is 15 amino acids. The V and J ends lost 2 bases and 7 bases, in that order; junction bases with no gene match: 7. The CDR3 coding sequence is TGTGCCAGCAGCGTTCAGGGGGCGTATGACGGGGAGCTGTTTTTT. Residues: CASSVQGAYDGELFF.

The sample holds many counts of this clonotype. The chain uses TRBV27 and TRBJ2-7; TRBD2 might be the D (7 bases). Deletions cut 3 bases from V and 5 bases from J, with 17 bases between. This CDR3 comprises 15 residues. Per germline, CDR1 MNHEY and CDR2 SMNVEV (reference sequence). CDR3 loop: CASSFQRGGGDEQYF. For the CDR3, the DNA is TGTGCCAGCAGTTTTCAGAGGGGGGGCGGGGACGAGCAGTACTTC.

This clonotype was counted only a few times. V usage is TRBV5-1 and J usage is TRBJ1-2; tentative D call: TRBD1 (5 bases). The germline V gene has CDR1 SGHRS and CDR2 YFSETQ. The CDR3 spans 15 residues. The germline V and J ends were trimmed by 2 bases and 6 bases, with 17 bases remaining between them. For the CDR3, the DNA is TGCGCCAGCAGCTTACCGGGACCCCCCAAGGATGGCTACACCTTC. Translation: CASSLPGPPKDGYTF.

The genes are TRBV24-1 and TRBJ2-1, with 12 bases identical to TRBD2. The CDR3 spans 15 residues. Germline lookup yields CDR1 KGHDR and CDR2 SFDVKD. Trimming cost V 6 bases and J 7 bases; bases outside gene matches: 6. The CDR3 sequence is CATSPSGRAENEQFF. CDR3 DNA: TGTGCCACCAGTCCTAGCGGGAGGGCGGAGAATGAGCAGTTCTTC.

The rearrangement links TRBV29-1 to TRBJ1-1; D possibly corresponds to TRBD1 (5 bases). The CDR3 has 14 residues. Trimming removed 1 base from V and 5 bases from J, with 14 bases in between. Germline V gene data show CDR1 as SQVTM and CDR2 as ANQGSEA. CDR3: CSVEGPGEGTEAFF. The DNA for the CDR3 is TGCAGCGTTGAAGGACCCGGGGAGGGGACTGAAGCTTTCTTT.

The rearrangement joins TRBV4-1 to TRBJ2-5; possible D gene TRBD1, 6 bases. The length of the CDR3 is 16 residues. Trimming took 0 bases from V and 5 from J, leaving 16 bases between them. Germline-derived CDR1 and CDR2 are MGHRA and YSYEKL. For the CDR3, the DNA is TGCGCCAGCAGCCAAGATCTTGGGGACCAGGGGGAGACCCAGTACTTC. Amino acids: CASSQDLGDQGETQYF.

This clonotype was seen many times. The chain is built from TRBV28 and TRBJ1-5; a weak D match, TRBD1 (6 bases). This CDR3 is built from 14 residues. V lost 6 bases to trimming and J lost 9 bases, with 18 bases between them. The germline CDR1 and CDR2 sequences are MDHEN and SYDVKM. The CDR3 nucleotides read TGTGCCAGCAGCCCAGCTCCGGGGGGGCGGCCCCAGCATTTT. This encodes CASSPAPGGRPQHF.

This clonotype came up many times. This chain joins TRBV14 and TRBJ2-7; D possibly corresponds to TRBD2 (6 bases). Trimming stripped 0 bases from V and 5 bases from J, with 14 bases between. Germline V gives CDR1 SGHDN, CDR2 FVKESK. This CDR3 spans 15 amino acids. CDR3 amino acids: CASSQDGGFANEQYF. In DNA, the CDR3 is TGTGCCAGCAGCCAAGATGGGGGGTTCGCGAACGAGCAGTACTTC.

DNA for the CDR3: TGTGCCACCTCTGGAGTCGGGGGAGACACCGGGGAGCTGTTTTTT. It yields the protein CATSGVGGDTGELFF. V is TRBV24-1 and J is TRBJ2-2; a weak D match, TRBD2 (6 bases). There are 15 residues in the CDR3. With 9 bases removed from V and 3 bases from J, the gap between germline ends came to 16 bases. Germline CDR1 is KGHDR and CDR2 is SFDVKD.

The table lists this clonotype with a few counts. This chain's CDR3 is CASSPQLSSYNEQFF. In nucleotides, the CDR3 is TGTGCCAGCAGCCCACAGTTGAGCTCCTACAATGAGCAGTTCTTC. The chain has TRBV14 and TRBJ2-1; no firm D call. Trimming took 4 bases from V and 0 from J, leaving 10 bases between them. The CDR3 loop spans 15 amino acids. From germline, CDR1 is SGHDN and CDR2 FVKESK.

This CDR3 reads CSAPGRAEAFF. The CDR3 bases are TGCAGTGCCCCCGGAAGGGCTGAAGCTTTCTTT. The genes are TRBV20-1 and TRBJ1-1; no firm D call. Germline CDR1 reads DFQATT; CDR2 reads SNEGSKA (reference sequence). There are 11 residues in the CDR3. With 6 bases removed from V and 6 bases from J, the gap between germline ends came to 11 bases.

This clonotype was seen repeatedly, ten times or more. The rearrangement joins TRBV5-4 to TRBJ2-2; 8 nucleotides match TRBD1. The CDR3 is 15 residues long. Germline-derived CDR1 and CDR2 are SGHNT and YYREEE (reference sequence). V shed 2 bases and J 6 bases; nucleotides not matched to a gene: 6. The DNA of the CDR3 is TGTGCCAGCAGCTTTTCAGCAGGGGGCTCCGGGGAGCTGTTTTTT. Translation gives CASSFSAGGSGELFF.

Many counts were recorded for this clonotype. V usage is TRBV30 and J usage is TRBJ2-7; no firm D call. The CDR3 is made up of 14 amino acids. The germline CDR1 and CDR2 sequences are GTSNPN and SVGIG (reference sequence). Trimming left V 3 bases short and J 2 bases short, with 14 bases between. The CDR3 coding sequence is TGTGCCTGGAGACCCCCCAGGCTTACCTACGAGCAGTACTTC. This codes for CAWRPPRLTYEQYF. The whole variable domain, remainder taken from reference TRBV30 and TRBJ2-7, is SQTIHQWPATLVQPVGSPLSLECTVEGTSNPNLYWYRQAAGRGLQLLFYSVGIGQISSEVPQNLSASRPQDRQFILSSKKLLLSDSGFYLCAWRPPRLTYEQYFGPGTRLTVT.